This T cell receptor (beta chain) was retrieved from a study of early T cells in non-severe SARS-CoV-2 infection. Study background: Sequenced bulk RNA came from whole blood that was unsorted, and chains were unpaired.

Study-wide findings and caveats: Lookups in VDJdb leaned toward anti-spike CD8 responses and missed private and CD4 specificities.

Individually, cDNA molecules had unique molecular identifiers attached to them. One entry per CDR3 protein, called by TCRdb with MiXCR from the 5' RACE reads. The sample holds around 35,000 distinct CDR3 sequences; 4.5% to 6% are singletons and the top ten take 5.3%. The CDR3 is made up of 11 amino acids. Trimming pared 1 base from V and 4 bases from J, leaving 1 base between. Only a few counts were recorded for this clonotype. No antigen is known for it. This chain joins TRBV12-3 or TRBV12-4 and TRBJ1-2; D unclear. The sequenced sample was whole blood. This receptor was identified in an adult who was a healthcare worker with PCR-confirmed SARS-CoV-2 infection or an uninfected control (not recorded which). In DNA form, the CDR3 reads TGTGCCAGCAGTTTAGGCTATGGCTACACCTTC. This encodes CASSLGYGYTF.